The T cell receptor (beta chain) described here comes from a study of response to subunit inactivated influenza vaccine. TCRdb re-derived calls from the RT-PCR reads in MiXCR, one entry per CDR3 protein. In the table there are 700,000 to 800,000 distinct CDR3 sequences, approximately 18% of which are singletons. Study-level results: Authors proposed each seasonal influenza vaccination draws in few new T cells.

CDR3 size: 15 residues. V was pared by 5 bases and J by 0 bases, with 8 bases between. Per germline, CDR1 LNHDA and CDR2 SQIVND (reference sequence). In its sample, this clonotype was seen a few times. No antigen is known for it. The source is a man between 45 and 60 years old who received an inactivated influenza vaccine. The rearrangement links TRBV19 to TRBJ2-6; D ambiguous. Sequencing used PBMCs from blood, obtained around 5 days after vaccination. The CDR3, as DNA: TGTGCCAGTAGTGTAGGGATCTCTGGGGCCAACGTCCTGACTTTC. As protein: CASSVGISGANVLTF.